The text below deals with one T cell receptor beta chain. The antigen is unknown. The CDR3 ends on some other residue instead of the conserved phenylalanine or tryptophan, so this is likely a read error. TCRdb re-analysed the reads in MiXCR, keeping a single row per CDR3 protein. The sample carries approximately 730,000 distinct CDR3 sequences, around 31% recorded once. CDR3 length: 13 amino acids. Germline V gene lookup returns CDR1 SGHTA and CDR2 FQGNSA. V lost 9 bases to trimming and J lost 2 bases; unmatched junction nucleotides: 5. This record belongs to a study of T cell repertoires in cytomegalovirus infection.

Sequencing was performed on cultured PBMCs, taken from culture after CMV antigen stimulation. This sequence originates from a human donor in good health (CMV status not recorded). Some clones in this sample may be carry-over from other donors' samples. The genes are TRBV7-2 and TRBJ2-5, with 8 bases lining up with TRBD2. The CDR3 loop is CASLSGSQETQYL. CDR3 coding DNA: TGTGCCAGTCTGAGCGGGAGTCAAGAGACCCAGTACCTC.